This entry features one TCR beta chain sequence. Only a few counts were recorded for this clonotype. It lacks a known antigen. No quality values exist for individual bases; no much larger clone is one base distant. In light of the paper, this sample's treatment or condition label describes: live attenuated yellow fever vaccine strain. A standard Ficoll-Paque protocol was used to isolate PBMCs from peripheral blood. Dynabeads CD4 and CD8 positive selection kits were used to isolate the CD4 and CD8 T-cell fractions. TriZol was used to extract RNA from bulk PBMCs, CD4 and CD8 fractions, and dextramer-positive and dextramer-negative fractions. Instrument used: Illumina NovaSeq 6000. TCR cDNA was synthesized by 5'RACE template switching, which introduced a universal primer site and unique molecular identifiers. Priming of cDNA synthesis was performed from both the TCR alpha and TCR beta constant segments. Two PCR steps were used to amplify libraries, with sample barcodes and sequencing adapters being added in the second step. Sequencing of libraries was done on Illumina HiSeq 2500 (2x100 bp) or NovaSeq (2x150 bp). The authors processed their data as follows. Demultiplexing of reads and collapsing into UMI consensus sequences were performed with MIGEC, and V(D)J alignment was carried out with MiXCR. Using edgeR on replicate PBMC samples, clonotypes were called vaccine-responding if FDR was below 0.01 and the log2 fold change was above 5 up to day 15. Each bulk clonotype received a CD4 or CD8 identity based on whether the sequenced CD4 or CD8 repertoire contained that clonotype at higher abundance. The public reads were run again by TCRdb, first through fastp at Q25 and then through MiXCR, and only productive beta chains were kept. CDR3 protein duplicates are merged, each entry listing the most common genes and DNA. What appears here as the V and J calls and clone size reflects TCRdb's work, not the paper's. The sample includes roughly 190,000 distinct CDR3 sequences, with 8% to 13% observed a single time. The top ten clones comprise just over 35% of the sample.

This sample was included in a study of T cells after yellow fever vaccination (dated by TCRdb to about 2019). Describing the broader study: The SMART-Seq v4 Ultra Low Input RNA kit was used to prepare libraries from fractions with low cell numbers. Blood was drawn at multiple timepoints before and after primary and secondary immunization, with bulk PBMC replicates and cell subsets isolated. The cohort comprised two healthy male donors, one aged 18 to 29 and one aged 30 to 40 years. To track T-cell clones before and after primary and booster YFV17D yellow fever vaccination, bulk TCR alpha and beta repertoires were sequenced longitudinally. Points the paper makes about the study in general: The secondary T-cell response was found to be weaker but faster than the primary response, with a peak reached on day 5 rather than on day 15. After the booster, most clones that had expanded after primary vaccination were detected again (nearly 98% of CD4 and more than 80% of CD8), suggesting broad maintenance of memory. A small share of clonotypes occurred in both CD4 and CD8 compartments, likely arising from convergent recombination. Computational filtering was needed because FACS-sorted repertoires could contain abundant contaminating clonotypes from the bulk population. Only two donors were included in the study, so the extent to which the findings can be generalized is limited.

Per the germline V gene (reference sequence), LNHDA is the CDR1 and SQIVND is the CDR2. The CDR3 runs 12 residues from the cysteine to the phenylalanine. Only the CDR3 region is kept as DNA, spanning 36 bases read in frame from base 1. A distance of 10 bases separates the germline ends of V and J, which lose 8 bases and 3 bases respectively. The rearrangement combines TRBV19 with TRBJ1-1, with TRBD1 as a weak D call on 6 bases. The source is a man aged 18-30 years who received the YFV17D yellow fever vaccine. Here the sequenced sample was CD8+ T cells sorted from PBMCs, taken 15 days after the yellow fever booster vaccination. For the CDR3, the sequence is CASLRGYTEAFF. The DNA is as follows: TGTGCCAGTCTCAGGGGCTACACTGAAGCTTTCTTT.